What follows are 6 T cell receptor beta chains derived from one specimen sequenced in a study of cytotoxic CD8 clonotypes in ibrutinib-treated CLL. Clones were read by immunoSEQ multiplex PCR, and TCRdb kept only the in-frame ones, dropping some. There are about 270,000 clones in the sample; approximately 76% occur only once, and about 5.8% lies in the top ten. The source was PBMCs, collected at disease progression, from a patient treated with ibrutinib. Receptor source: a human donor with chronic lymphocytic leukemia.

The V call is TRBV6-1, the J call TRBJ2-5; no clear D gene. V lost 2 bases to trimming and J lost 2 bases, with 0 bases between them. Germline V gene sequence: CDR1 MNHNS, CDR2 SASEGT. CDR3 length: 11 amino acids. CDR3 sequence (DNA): TGTGCCAGCAGTGAACAAGAGACCCAGTACTTC. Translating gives CASSEQETQYF.

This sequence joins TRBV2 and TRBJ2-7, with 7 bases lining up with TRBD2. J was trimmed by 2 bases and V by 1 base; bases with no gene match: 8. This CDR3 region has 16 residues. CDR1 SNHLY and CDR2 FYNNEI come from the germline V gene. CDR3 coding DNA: TGTGCCAGCAGTGAAGTATCTGGACTAGGGCCCTACGAGCAGTACTTC. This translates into CASSEVSGLGPYEQYF. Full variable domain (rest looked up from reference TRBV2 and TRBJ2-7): EPEVTQTPSHQVTQMGQEVILRCVPISNHLYFYWYRQILGQKVEFLVSFYNNEISEKSEIFDDQFSVERPDGSNFTLKIRSTKLEDSAMYFCASSEVSGLGPYEQYFGPGTRLTVT.

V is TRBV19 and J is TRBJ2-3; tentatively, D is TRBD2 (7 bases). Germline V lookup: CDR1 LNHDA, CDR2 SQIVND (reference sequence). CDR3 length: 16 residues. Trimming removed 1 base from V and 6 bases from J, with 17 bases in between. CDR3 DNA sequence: TGTGCCAGTAGTATAGCGGGGGGCCCACCTGGGGATACGCAGTATTTT. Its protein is CASSIAGGPPGDTQYF.

The CDR3 sequence is CASSLVGGGVSGNTIYF. The CDR3 region has the DNA TGCGCCAGCAGCTTGGTAGGGGGTGGTGTATCTGGAAACACCATATATTTT. This chain connects TRBV5-1 to TRBJ1-3; possibly TRBD1 for D (6 bases). Per germline, CDR1 SGHRS and CDR2 YFSETQ. V was clipped by 0 bases and J by 1 base, with 14 bases between them. The CDR3 loop spans 17 amino acids.

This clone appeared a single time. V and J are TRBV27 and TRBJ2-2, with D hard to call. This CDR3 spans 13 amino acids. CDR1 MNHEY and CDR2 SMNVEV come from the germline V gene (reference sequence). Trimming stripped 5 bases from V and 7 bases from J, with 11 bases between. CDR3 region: CASSDWGHGELFF. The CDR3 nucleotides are TGTGCCAGCAGTGACTGGGGTCACGGGGAGCTGTTTTTT.

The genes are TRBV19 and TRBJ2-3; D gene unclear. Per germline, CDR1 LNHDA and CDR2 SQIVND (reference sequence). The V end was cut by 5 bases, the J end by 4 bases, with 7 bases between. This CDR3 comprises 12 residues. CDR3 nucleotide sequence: TGTGCCAGTAGTTTACCCGCAGATACGCAGTATTTT. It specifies CASSLPADTQYF.